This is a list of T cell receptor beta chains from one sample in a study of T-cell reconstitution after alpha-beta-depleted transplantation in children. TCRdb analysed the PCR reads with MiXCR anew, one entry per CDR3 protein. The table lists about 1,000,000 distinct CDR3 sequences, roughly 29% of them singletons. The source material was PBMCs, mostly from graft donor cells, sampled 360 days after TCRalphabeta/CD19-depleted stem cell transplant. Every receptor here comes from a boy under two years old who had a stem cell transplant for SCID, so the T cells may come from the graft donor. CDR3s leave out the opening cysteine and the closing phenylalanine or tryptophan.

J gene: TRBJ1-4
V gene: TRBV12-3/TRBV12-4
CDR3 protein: ASSRGTVDEKLF

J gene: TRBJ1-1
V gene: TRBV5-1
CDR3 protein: ASSDTGTEAF

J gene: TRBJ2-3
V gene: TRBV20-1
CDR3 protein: SAADPFGGTQY

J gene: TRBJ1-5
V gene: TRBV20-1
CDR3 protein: SATMTGWGDSNQPQH

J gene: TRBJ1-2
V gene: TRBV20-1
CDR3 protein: SARVWGKGLGGYT

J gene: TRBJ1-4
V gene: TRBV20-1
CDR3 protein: SANPYGEKLF

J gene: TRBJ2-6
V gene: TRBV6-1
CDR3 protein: ASRDRTGTFSGANVLT

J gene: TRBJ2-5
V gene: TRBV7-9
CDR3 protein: ASSLEVGAETQY

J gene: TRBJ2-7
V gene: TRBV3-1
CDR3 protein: ASSHAGTGGRSEQY

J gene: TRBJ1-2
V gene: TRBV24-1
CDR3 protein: ATSDPSRTGPDGYT

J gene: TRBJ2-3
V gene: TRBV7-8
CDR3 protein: ASSLARAKFGRASQDTQY

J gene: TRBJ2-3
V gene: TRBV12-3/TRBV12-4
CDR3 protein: ASSMTSTDTQY

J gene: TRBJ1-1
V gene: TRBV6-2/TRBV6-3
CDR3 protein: ASGRGGGTEAF

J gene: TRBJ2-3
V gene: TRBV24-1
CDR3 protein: ATSAYRSSTDTQY

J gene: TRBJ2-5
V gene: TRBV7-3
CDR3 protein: ASSSPGHTYQETQY

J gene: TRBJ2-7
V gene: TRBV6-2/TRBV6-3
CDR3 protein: ASSYPGRTTSGGQRYEQY

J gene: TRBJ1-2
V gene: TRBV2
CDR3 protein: ASTRTAYGYT

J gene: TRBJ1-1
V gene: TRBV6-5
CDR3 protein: ASSYLGRGAEAF

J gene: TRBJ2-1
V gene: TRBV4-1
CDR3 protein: ASSPVGGGIYNEQF

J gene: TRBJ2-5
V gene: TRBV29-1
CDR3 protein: SVDTGEGETQY

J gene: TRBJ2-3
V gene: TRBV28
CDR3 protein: ASSPRSPREDTQY

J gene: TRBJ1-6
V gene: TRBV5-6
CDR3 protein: ASSSGRLNSPLH

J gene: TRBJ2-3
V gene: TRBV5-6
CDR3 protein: ASSFATSTDTQY

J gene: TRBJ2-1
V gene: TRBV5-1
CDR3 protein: ASSLSGSAYNEQF

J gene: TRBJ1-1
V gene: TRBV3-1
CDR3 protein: ASRTDTEAF

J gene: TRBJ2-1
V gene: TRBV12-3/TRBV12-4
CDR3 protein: ASRALRGLGDNEQF

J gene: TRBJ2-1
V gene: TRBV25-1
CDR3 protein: ASSGAGTGEF

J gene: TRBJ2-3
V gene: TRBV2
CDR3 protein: ASYGGLGTDTQY

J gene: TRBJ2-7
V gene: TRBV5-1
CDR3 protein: ASSPGLYNEQY

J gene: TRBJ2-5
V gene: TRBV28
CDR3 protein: ASSFLGTSGEETQY

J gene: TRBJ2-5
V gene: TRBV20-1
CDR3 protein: SARPGGPETQY

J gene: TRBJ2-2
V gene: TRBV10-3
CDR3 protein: AISVHREMPGELF

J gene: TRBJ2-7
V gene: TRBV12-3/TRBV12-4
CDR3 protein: ASSPDRVEFYEQY

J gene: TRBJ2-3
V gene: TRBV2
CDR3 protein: ASEVGLLTDTQY

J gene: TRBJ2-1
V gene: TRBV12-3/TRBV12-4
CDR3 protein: ASSFGGAEQF

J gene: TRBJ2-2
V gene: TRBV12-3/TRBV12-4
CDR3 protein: ASSFFGNTGELF

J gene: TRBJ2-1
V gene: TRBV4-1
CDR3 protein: ASSQVTGNYNEQF

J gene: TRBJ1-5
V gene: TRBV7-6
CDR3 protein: ASSSKSGGYVQPQH

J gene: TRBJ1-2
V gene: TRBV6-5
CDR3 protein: ASSYSGTGKRNGYT

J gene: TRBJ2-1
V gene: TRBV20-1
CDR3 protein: SAPHRGRNEQF

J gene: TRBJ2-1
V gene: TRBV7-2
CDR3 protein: ASSLGASGAYNEQF

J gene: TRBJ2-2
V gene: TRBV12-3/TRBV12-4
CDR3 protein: ASSNSGVGELF

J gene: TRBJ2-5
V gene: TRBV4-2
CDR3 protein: ASSQEAGLGGETQY

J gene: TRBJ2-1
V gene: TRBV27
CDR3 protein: ASSFRLLAGFEQF

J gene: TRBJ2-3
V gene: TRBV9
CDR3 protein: ASSRTSGGARDTQY

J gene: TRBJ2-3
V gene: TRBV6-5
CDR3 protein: ASSWGVDTDTQY

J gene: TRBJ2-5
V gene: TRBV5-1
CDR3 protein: ASSLGWGAPQETQY

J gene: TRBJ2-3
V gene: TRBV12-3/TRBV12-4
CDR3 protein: ASSLGGDFTDTQY

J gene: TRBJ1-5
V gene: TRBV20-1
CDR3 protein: SAPPGGLNQPQH

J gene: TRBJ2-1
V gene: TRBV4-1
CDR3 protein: ASSQSPQGEGEQF

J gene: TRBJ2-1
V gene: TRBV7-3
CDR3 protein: ASSSEGGGLSYNEQF

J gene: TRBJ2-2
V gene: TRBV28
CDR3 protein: ASIGGAVAGELF